This TCR beta chain was sequenced during a study of blood T cell repertoires in COVID-19. As for the study in general: Samples taken during acute and convalescent COVID-19 were collected in the United States, Italy and Spain. PBMCs, B-cell-depleted T cells, or T cells provided the cDNA or gDNA that made up the material.

In the source study's methods: Nucleated cell number was recorded as an estimate derived from reference gene primer amplification. TCRdb keeps only in-frame clones here, not all; method: immunoSEQ multiplex PCR. That table supplies the V and J calls and clone size; D and trimming were determined from the DNA. The table shows under 150,000 clones, with roughly four fifths occurring only once. This clone turned up a few times. The germline V gene has CDR1 SGHAT and CDR2 FQNNGV. This CDR3 has 14 amino acids. Losses at the gene ends were 3 bases for V and 3 bases for J; bases not matched to a gene: 3. The origin of this receptor is a man in his 70s with active or convalescent COVID-19. Source material: peripheral blood. This chain links TRBV11-2 with TRBJ2-3, with 7 bases identical to TRBD1. CDR3 in amino acids: CASSFARGTDTQYF. DNA for the CDR3: TGTGCCAGCAGCTTTGCCAGGGGGACAGATACGCAGTATTTT.